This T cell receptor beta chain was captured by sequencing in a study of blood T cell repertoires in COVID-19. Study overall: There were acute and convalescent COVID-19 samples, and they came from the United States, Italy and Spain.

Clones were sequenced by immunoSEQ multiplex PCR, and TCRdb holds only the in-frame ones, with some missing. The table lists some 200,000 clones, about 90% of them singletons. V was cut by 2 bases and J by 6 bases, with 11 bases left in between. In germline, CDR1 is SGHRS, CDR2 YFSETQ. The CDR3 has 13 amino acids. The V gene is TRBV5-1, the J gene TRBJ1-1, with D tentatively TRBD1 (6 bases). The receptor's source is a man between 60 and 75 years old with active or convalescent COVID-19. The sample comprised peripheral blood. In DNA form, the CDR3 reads TGCGCCAGCAGCTTCACAGGGAATTCTGAAGCTTTCTTT. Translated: CASSFTGNSEAFF.